The present entry profiles one T cell receptor (beta chain) with its context. Its antigen is undetermined. The CDR3 is 14 amino acids. CDR1 and CDR2 from the germline V gene are MRHNA and SNTAGT. With 6 bases clipped from V and 2 bases from J, the junction kept 5 bases outside the gene matches. This entry is derived from a study of cytomegalovirus exposure and HLA in healthy donors. Study-level background: Early released data comprised about 85 million unique TCRs from HLA-typed donors.

The study's findings and limits: TCR beta V- and J-gene trimming was later associated with a missense DCLRE1C variant. When a later analysis was performed, an Asian-associated ancestry cluster reportedly had fewer N-insertions than the approximately 680-donor mean.

PCR involved 60 Vbeta and 13 Jbeta primers. The protocol was immunoSEQ multiplex PCR, while the TCRdb copy is restricted to in-frame clones and leaves out a portion. The sample holds about 80,000 clones; under 65% are singletons and the top ten take 4.4%. V usage is TRBV6-4 and J usage is TRBJ2-7; 9 bases agree with TRBD1. Sequenced input: PBMCs. This sequence originates from a male donor in good health and CMV-seropositive. The CDR3 here is CASSRDRAPYEQYF. CDR3 nucleotide sequence: TGTGCCAGCAGCCGGGACAGGGCCCCCTACGAGCAGTACTTC.